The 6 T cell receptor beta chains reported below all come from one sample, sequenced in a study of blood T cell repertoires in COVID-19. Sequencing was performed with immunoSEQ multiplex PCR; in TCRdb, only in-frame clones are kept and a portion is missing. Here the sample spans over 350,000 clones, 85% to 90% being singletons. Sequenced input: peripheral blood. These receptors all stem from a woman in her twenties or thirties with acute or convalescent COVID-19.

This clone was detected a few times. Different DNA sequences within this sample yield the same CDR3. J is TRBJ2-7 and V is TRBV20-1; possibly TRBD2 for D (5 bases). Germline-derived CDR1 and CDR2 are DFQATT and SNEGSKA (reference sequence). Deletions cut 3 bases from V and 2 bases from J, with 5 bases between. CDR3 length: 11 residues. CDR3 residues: CSASGAYEQYF. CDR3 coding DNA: TGCAGTGCTAGCGGGGCCTACGAGCAGTACTTC.

DNA for the CDR3: TGTGCCAGCAGCCATCCCGGGGCCAACGTCCTGACTTTC. It is translated as CASSHPGANVLTF. V is TRBV7-9 and J is TRBJ2-6; D is undetermined. The germline V and J ends were trimmed by 5 bases and 4 bases, with 6 bases remaining between them. Germline CDR1 reads SEHNR; CDR2 reads FQNEAQ (reference sequence). The CDR3 runs to 13 residues. Complete variable domain (other parts from reference TRBV7-9 and TRBJ2-6): DTGVSQNPRHKITKRGQNVTFRCDPISEHNRLYWYRQTLGQGPEFLTYFQNEAQLEKSRLLSDRFSAERPKGSFSTLEIQRTEQGDSAMYLCASSHPGANVLTFGAGSRLTVL.

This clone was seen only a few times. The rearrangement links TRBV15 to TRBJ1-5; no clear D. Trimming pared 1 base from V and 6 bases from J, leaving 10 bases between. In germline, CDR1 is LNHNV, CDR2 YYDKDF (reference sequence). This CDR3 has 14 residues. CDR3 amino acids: CATSRVLAGQPQHF. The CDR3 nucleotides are TGTGCCACCAGCAGAGTGTTAGCGGGTCAGCCCCAGCATTTT.

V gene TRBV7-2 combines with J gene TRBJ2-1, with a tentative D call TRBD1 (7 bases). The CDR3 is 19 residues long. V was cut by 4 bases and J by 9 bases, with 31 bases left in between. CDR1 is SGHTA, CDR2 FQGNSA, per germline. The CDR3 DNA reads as TGTGCCAGCAGCTCCCGGGGTGTGAGAGGGGGCGGTTTAGCGGTTGAGCAGTTCTTC. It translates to CASSSRGVRGGGLAVEQFF.

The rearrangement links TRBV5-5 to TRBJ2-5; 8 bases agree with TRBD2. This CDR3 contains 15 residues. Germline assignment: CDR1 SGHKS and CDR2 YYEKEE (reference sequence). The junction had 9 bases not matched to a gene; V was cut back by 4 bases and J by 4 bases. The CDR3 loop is CASSVPGLALETQYF. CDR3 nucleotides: TGTGCCAGCAGCGTTCCAGGACTAGCCTTAGAGACCCAGTACTTC.

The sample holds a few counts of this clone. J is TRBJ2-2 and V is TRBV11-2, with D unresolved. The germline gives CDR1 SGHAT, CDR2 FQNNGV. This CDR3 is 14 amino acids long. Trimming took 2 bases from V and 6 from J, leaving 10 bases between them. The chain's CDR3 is CASSLSSKAGELFF. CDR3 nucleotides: TGTGCCAGCAGCTTAAGCTCCAAAGCCGGGGAGCTGTTTTTT.